These T cell receptor beta chains were read from a single sample in a study of shared clonotypes between healthy human individuals. Only in-frame clones appear in the TCRdb table, and some are missing; sequencing was by immunoSEQ multiplex PCR. The table has roughly 2,500,000 clones, roughly 93% seen once; the top ten hold about 0.39%. Sample: naive CD4+ T cells from PBMCs. All receptors come from a man younger than 35 in good health. Some clones in this sample may be carry-over from other donors' samples. Each CDR3 is given with its conserved first and last residue.

j_gene: TRBJ2-1; v_gene: TRBV5-1; CDR3aa: CASSKGQGSNNEQFF
j_gene: TRBJ2-7; v_gene: TRBV19; CDR3aa: CASSDPGIYEQYF
j_gene: TRBJ2-1; v_gene: TRBV2; CDR3aa: CATSTGLNNEQFF
j_gene: TRBJ2-1; v_gene: TRBV10-1; CDR3aa: CAQAHYNEQFF
j_gene: TRBJ2-7; v_gene: TRBV5-1; CDR3aa: CASSQTPQDRGRLEQYF
j_gene: TRBJ2-5; v_gene: TRBV6-6; CDR3aa: CASTRGEETQYF
j_gene: TRBJ1-5; v_gene: TRBV28; CDR3aa: CASNQQGSPNQPQHF
j_gene: TRBJ2-3; v_gene: TRBV6-6; CDR3aa: CASSYLTSTDTQYF
j_gene: TRBJ1-2; v_gene: TRBV6-1; CDR3aa: CASSRGGLYGYTF
j_gene: TRBJ2-1; v_gene: TRBV11-2; CDR3aa: CASRGGIAVSYNEQFF
j_gene: TRBJ2-5; v_gene: TRBV4-1; CDR3aa: CASSRSPETQYF
j_gene: TRBJ2-5; v_gene: TRBV5-1; CDR3aa: CASGTGTQETQYF
j_gene: TRBJ1-2; v_gene: TRBV5-6; CDR3aa: CASSLGTGPYGYTF
j_gene: TRBJ2-5; v_gene: TRBV4-3; CDR3aa: CASSQDVSEETQYF
j_gene: TRBJ2-3; v_gene: TRBV28; CDR3aa: CASTGQGGLLTDTQYF
j_gene: TRBJ1-6; v_gene: TRBV9; CDR3aa: CASSVDSGDYNSPLHF
j_gene: TRBJ2-2; v_gene: TRBV30; CDR3aa: CAWSPAETGELFF
j_gene: TRBJ1-1; v_gene: TRBV7-2; CDR3aa: CASSLGLKVVVGEAFF
j_gene: TRBJ2-7; v_gene: TRBV5-1; CDR3aa: CASSLVGSGRAEYEQYF
j_gene: TRBJ2-1; v_gene: TRBV5-1; CDR3aa: CASSQGLAGRDEQFF
j_gene: TRBJ2-2; v_gene: TRBV28; CDR3aa: CASSLAYNTGELFF
j_gene: TRBJ2-1; v_gene: TRBV14; CDR3aa: CASSPRSYNEQFF
j_gene: TRBJ1-1; v_gene: TRBV6-6; CDR3aa: CASSTLDTEAFF
j_gene: TRBJ2-5; v_gene: TRBV28; CDR3aa: CASRKRGQAAETQYF
j_gene: TRBJ2-2; v_gene: TRBV7-9; CDR3aa: CASSRTGGDTGELFF
j_gene: TRBJ2-1; v_gene: TRBV11-1; CDR3aa: CASSTGLAGGNEQFF
j_gene: TRBJ2-3; v_gene: TRBV5-1; CDR3aa: CASSPGTGGGNTQYF
j_gene: TRBJ2-3; v_gene: TRBV9; CDR3aa: CASSGLTSGSTDTQYF
j_gene: TRBJ2-7; v_gene: TRBV7-8; CDR3aa: CASSLRAGPYEQYF
j_gene: TRBJ1-2; v_gene: TRBV7-9; CDR3aa: CASSPRGGYTF
j_gene: TRBJ1-2; v_gene: TRBV5-1; CDR3aa: CASSPESLVYGYTF
j_gene: TRBJ1-2; v_gene: TRBV4-2; CDR3aa: CASSQDRGQNYGYTF
j_gene: TRBJ2-7; v_gene: TRBV27; CDR3aa: CASMRLSSGSYEQYF
j_gene: TRBJ2-7; v_gene: TRBV30; CDR3aa: CAWSDSGRGYEQYF
j_gene: TRBJ2-3; v_gene: TRBV2; CDR3aa: CASRGQADTSTDTQYF
j_gene: TRBJ2-7; v_gene: TRBV7-2; CDR3aa: CASSRILAGGYEQYF
j_gene: TRBJ2-3; v_gene: TRBV5-1; CDR3aa: CASSSGSIVGQSTDTQYF
j_gene: TRBJ1-1; v_gene: TRBV7-3; CDR3aa: CASSLLGQAGDTEAFF
j_gene: TRBJ2-2; v_gene: TRBV2; CDR3aa: CASSPKRYTGELFF
j_gene: TRBJ2-7; v_gene: TRBV27; CDR3aa: CASRAGADSYEQYF
j_gene: TRBJ2-5; v_gene: TRBV5-1; CDR3aa: CASSLTGTGYETQYF
j_gene: TRBJ2-2; v_gene: TRBV5-1; CDR3aa: CASSFEGGAPGELFF
j_gene: TRBJ2-3; v_gene: TRBV27; CDR3aa: CASSLSFLDGAQYF
j_gene: TRBJ2-7; v_gene: TRBV5-4; CDR3aa: CASSGGLFYEQYF
j_gene: TRBJ2-1; v_gene: TRBV29-1; CDR3aa: CSVVAGSSYNEQFF
j_gene: TRBJ2-2; v_gene: TRBV15; CDR3aa: CATSRDIRGDTGELFF
j_gene: TRBJ2-1; v_gene: TRBV5-1; CDR3aa: CASSPPSGSSYNEQFF
j_gene: TRBJ2-7; v_gene: TRBV9; CDR3aa: CASSVRGTSGSSEQYF
j_gene: TRBJ2-1; v_gene: TRBV7-9; CDR3aa: CASRRTSGTYNEQFF
j_gene: TRBJ1-3; v_gene: TRBV6-1; CDR3aa: CASSDWESGNTIYF
j_gene: TRBJ2-1; v_gene: TRBV5-4; CDR3aa: CASSFSAGPFHEQFF
j_gene: TRBJ2-5; v_gene: TRBV21-1; CDR3aa: CASSKVASGTSGQETQYF
j_gene: TRBJ2-5; v_gene: TRBV7-2; CDR3aa: CASSLDGGGETQYF
j_gene: TRBJ2-7; v_gene: TRBV28; CDR3aa: CASSGRGSGDEQYF
j_gene: TRBJ1-1; v_gene: TRBV15; CDR3aa: CATSRDRAGVYTEAFF
j_gene: TRBJ2-7; v_gene: TRBV27; CDR3aa: CASRSPGQGAHEQYF
j_gene: TRBJ2-4; v_gene: TRBV2; CDR3aa: CASSKTGSVKNIQYF
j_gene: TRBJ1-4; v_gene: TRBV5-1; CDR3aa: CASSLQGHGEKLFF
j_gene: TRBJ2-5; v_gene: TRBV19; CDR3aa: CASSTPRGTQYF